These 13 T cell receptor beta chains originate from one sample sequenced in a study of beta chain features in type 1 diabetes. Study-level findings and limits: TCRB CDR3s from Type 1 diabetes patients were moderately but significantly shorter in all four CD4+ subsets.

All of the isolated RNA was reverse transcribed, so expressed TCRB transcripts were sequenced. This table comes from immunoSEQ multiplex PCR, and its TCRdb copy is limited to in-frame clones, with some not included. The sample lists about 230,000 clones, more than 15% seen once, with approximately 0.087% in the top ten. Their target antigens are unknown. The sample consisted of naive CD4+ T cells from blood. The receptors shown here come from a man aged 25 to 45 with type 1 diabetes.

This clone has a handful of counts. This chain connects TRBV5-1 to TRBJ2-1, with D tentatively TRBD1 or TRBD2 (5 bases each). V lost 0 bases and J lost 1, with 17 bases in between. CDR1 is SGHRS, CDR2 YFSETQ, per germline. This CDR3 is 18 amino acids long. The chain's CDR3 is CASSLVPGAETSYNEQFF. The CDR3 DNA reads as TGCGCCAGCAGCTTGGTACCCGGGGCCGAAACATCCTACAATGAGCAGTTCTTC.

The chain is built from TRBV4-1 and TRBJ1-2, with D uncertain. V was pared by 3 bases and J by 4 bases, with 9 bases between. The CDR3 spans 13 residues. The V gene's germline CDR1 is MGHRA and CDR2 YSYEKL. CDR3: CASSQTTAYGYTF. CDR3 DNA sequence: TGCGCCAGCAGCCAGACGACGGCCTATGGCTACACCTTC.

This CDR3 reads CASKGVTTRGSYNEQFF. The CDR3 coding sequence is TGTGCCAGCAAAGGAGTAACAACTAGGGGATCCTACAATGAGCAGTTCTTC. V is TRBV14 and J is TRBJ2-1, with D perhaps assigned TRBD1 or TRBD2 (5 bases each). Deletions cut 7 bases from V and 1 base from J, with 20 bases between. The germline gives CDR1 SGHDN, CDR2 FVKESK. CDR3 size: 17 residues.

V gene TRBV28 combines with J gene TRBJ2-7; D gene uncertain. The V end lost 6 bases, the J end lost 2 bases, and 11 bases lay between the germline ends. CDR1 and CDR2 (germline): MDHEN, SYDVKM. The CDR3 sequence is 13 residues long. As DNA, the CDR3 is TGTGCCAGCAGCCGCATTGCCCCCTACGAGCAGTACTTC. It yields the protein CASSRIAPYEQYF.

Concerning this clone: This sample includes further DNA sequences coding for the same CDR3. The chain joins TRBV6-5 to TRBJ1-5, with D possibly matching TRBD1 (6 bases). V lost 0 bases to trimming and J lost 0 bases, with 6 bases between them. The CDR3 is 15 residues long. Germline assignment: CDR1 MNHEY and CDR2 SVGAGI. CDR3 protein: CASSYSGASNQPQHF. CDR3 bases: TGTGCCAGCAGTTACTCGGGGGCTAGCAATCAGCCCCAGCATTTT.

The V and J genes are TRBV10-3 and TRBJ2-5, with D possibly matching TRBD1 (5 bases). This CDR3 comprises 15 residues. The V gene's germline CDR1 is ENHRY and CDR2 SYGVKD. With 6 bases removed from V and 8 bases from J, the gap between germline ends came to 22 bases. The CDR3 is CAISSVTEQIFTQYF. The CDR3, as DNA: TGTGCCATCAGCAGTGTGACAGAACAGATTTTTACCCAGTACTTC.

This clone was observed a handful of times. V gene TRBV7-9 combines with J gene TRBJ2-4, with a tentative D call TRBD1 (6 bases). Trimming cost V 2 bases and J 1 base, with 9 bases left between them. CDR1 and CDR2 from the germline V gene are SEHNR and FQNEAQ (reference sequence). This CDR3 has 15 residues. CDR3 residues: CASSLLGQAKNIQYF. The CDR3 DNA is TGTGCCAGCAGCTTACTCGGACAGGCCAAAAACATTCAGTACTTC.

This clone was seen more than once but under ten times. This rearrangement joins TRBV6-1 to TRBJ2-3; TRBD1 matches at 8 bases. CDR3 length equals 13 residues. V was clipped by 6 bases and J by 1 base; unmatched bases: 0. Per germline, CDR1 MNHNS and CDR2 SASEGT. CDR3 DNA: TGTGCCAGCAGGGACAGGGGCACAGATACGCAGTATTTT. It specifies CASRDRGTDTQYF.

The chain joins TRBV18 to TRBJ2-3; 9 bases agree with TRBD1. This CDR3 region has 16 residues. J was trimmed by 0 bases and V by 3 bases; bases with no gene match: 4. Per germline, CDR1 KGHSH and CDR2 LQKENI. CDR3: CASSPQTGGSTDTQYF. The CDR3 nucleotides are TGTGCCAGCTCACCCCAGACAGGGGGTAGCACAGATACGCAGTATTTT.

In DNA, the CDR3 is TGTGCCAGCAGCCCCTCCTTGGGTAACACTGAAGCTTTCTTT. Protein: CASSPSLGNTEAFF. This chain joins TRBV9 and TRBJ1-1; no clear D. CDR3 length equals 14 residues. V lost 4 bases to trimming and J lost 2 bases, with 12 bases between them. Germline-derived CDR1 and CDR2 are SGDLS and YYNGEE.

The V and J genes are TRBV5-1 and TRBJ2-7, with D unresolved. Trimming left V 2 bases short and J 2 bases short, with 11 bases between. Germline V lookup: CDR1 SGHRS, CDR2 YFSETQ. The CDR3 covers 14 residues. CDR3 nucleotides: TGCGCCAGCAGCTTCGCACAGTTCACCTACGAGCAGTACTTC. It specifies CASSFAQFTYEQYF.

This clone was seen once. The junction shows a germline mismatch at one end, possibly a read error. The chain joins TRBV23-1 to TRBJ2-7; D unresolved. TRBV23-1 is an open reading frame, and its role is uncertain. CDR3 length: 10 residues. This CDR3 reads CASALTTLLF. Written as DNA, the CDR3 is TGCGCCAGCGCACTCACTACCCTACTATTC.

The J gene is TRBJ2-6, the V gene TRBV4-2, with a weak D call TRBD1 (6 bases). This CDR3 is 18 amino acids long. With 2 bases removed from V and 0 bases from J, the gap between germline ends came to 14 bases. Germline CDR1 is LGHNA and CDR2 is YNFKEQ. Here the CDR3 reads CASSQTQTGHSGANVLTF. CDR3 DNA sequence: TGTGCCAGCAGCCAAACCCAGACAGGACACTCTGGGGCCAACGTCCTGACTTTC.